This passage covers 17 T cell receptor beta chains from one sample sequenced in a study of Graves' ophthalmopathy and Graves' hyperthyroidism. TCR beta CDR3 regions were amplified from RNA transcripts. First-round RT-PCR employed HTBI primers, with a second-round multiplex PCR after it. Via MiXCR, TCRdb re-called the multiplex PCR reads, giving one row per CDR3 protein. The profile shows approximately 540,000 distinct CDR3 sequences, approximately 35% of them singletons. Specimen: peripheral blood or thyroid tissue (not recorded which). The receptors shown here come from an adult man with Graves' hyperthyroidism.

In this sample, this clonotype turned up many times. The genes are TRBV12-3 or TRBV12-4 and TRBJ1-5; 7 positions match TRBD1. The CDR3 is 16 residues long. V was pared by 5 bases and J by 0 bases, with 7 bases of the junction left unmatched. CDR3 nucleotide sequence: TGTGCCAGCAGTAGGCTAGGGGGCATTAGCAATCAGCCCCAGCATTTT. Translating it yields CASSRLGGISNQPQHF.

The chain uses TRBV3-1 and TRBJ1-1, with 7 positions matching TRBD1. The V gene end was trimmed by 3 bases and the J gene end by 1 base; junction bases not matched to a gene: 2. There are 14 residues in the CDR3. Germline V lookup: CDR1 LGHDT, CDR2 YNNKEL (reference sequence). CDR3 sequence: CASSQDRSNTEAFF. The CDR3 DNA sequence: TGTGCCAGCAGCCAGGACAGGTCGAACACTGAAGCTTTCTTT.

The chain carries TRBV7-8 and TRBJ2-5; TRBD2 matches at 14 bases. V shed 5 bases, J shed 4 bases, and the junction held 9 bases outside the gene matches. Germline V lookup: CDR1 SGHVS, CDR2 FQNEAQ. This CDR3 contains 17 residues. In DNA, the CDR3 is TGTGCCAGCAGCGGCGGCGGACTAGCGGGAGGAGGAGAGACCCAGTACTTC. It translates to CASSGGGLAGGGETQYF.

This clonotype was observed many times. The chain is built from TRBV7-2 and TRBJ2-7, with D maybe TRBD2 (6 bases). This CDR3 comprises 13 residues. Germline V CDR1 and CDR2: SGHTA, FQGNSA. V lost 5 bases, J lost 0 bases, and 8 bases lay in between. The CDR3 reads CASSTDYSYEQYF. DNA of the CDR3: TGTGCCAGCAGCACGGACTACTCCTACGAGCAGTACTTC.

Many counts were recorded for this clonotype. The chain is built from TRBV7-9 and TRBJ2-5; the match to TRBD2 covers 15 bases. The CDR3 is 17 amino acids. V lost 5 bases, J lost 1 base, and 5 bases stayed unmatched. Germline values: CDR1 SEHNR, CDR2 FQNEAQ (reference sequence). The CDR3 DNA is TGTGCCAGCAGCCCAGGGACTAGCGGGAGGATCCAAGAGACCCAGTACTTC. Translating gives CASSPGTSGRIQETQYF.

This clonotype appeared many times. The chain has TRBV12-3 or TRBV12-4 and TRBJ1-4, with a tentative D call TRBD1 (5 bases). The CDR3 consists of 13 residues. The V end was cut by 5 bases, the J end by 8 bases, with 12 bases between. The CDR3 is CASSKGTLEKLFF. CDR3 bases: TGTGCCAGCAGTAAGGGGACTTTGGAAAAACTGTTTTTT.

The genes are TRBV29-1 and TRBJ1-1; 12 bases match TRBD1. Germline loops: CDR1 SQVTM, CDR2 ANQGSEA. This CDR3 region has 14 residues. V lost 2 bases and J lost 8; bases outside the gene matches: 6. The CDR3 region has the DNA TGCAGCGTTGAACCGGGACAGGGGGCCAGCGAAGCTTTCTTT. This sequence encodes CSVEPGQGASEAFF.

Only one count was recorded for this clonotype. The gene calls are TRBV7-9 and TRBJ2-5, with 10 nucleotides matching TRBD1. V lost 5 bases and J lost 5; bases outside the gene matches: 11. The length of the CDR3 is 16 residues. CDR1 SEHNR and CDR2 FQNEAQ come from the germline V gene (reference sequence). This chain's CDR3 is CASSPQLAGQGETQYF. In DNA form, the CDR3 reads TGTGCCAGCAGCCCTCAGTTAGCGGGACAGGGGGAGACCCAGTACTTC.

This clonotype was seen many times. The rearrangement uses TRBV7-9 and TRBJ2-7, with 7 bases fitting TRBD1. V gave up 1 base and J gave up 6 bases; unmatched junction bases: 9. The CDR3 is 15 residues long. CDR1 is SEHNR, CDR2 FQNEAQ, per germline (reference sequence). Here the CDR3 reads CASSLGQGGVAEQYF. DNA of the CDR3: TGTGCCAGCAGCTTAGGACAGGGTGGGGTTGCCGAGCAGTACTTC.

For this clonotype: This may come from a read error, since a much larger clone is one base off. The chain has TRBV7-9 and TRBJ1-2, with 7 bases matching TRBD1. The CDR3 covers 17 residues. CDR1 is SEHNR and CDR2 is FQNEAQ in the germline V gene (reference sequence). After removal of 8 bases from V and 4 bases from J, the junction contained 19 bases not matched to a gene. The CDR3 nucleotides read TGTGCCAGCGGCCAAGAGGTAAACAGGGGCCTACCCTATGGCTACACCTTC. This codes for CASGQEVNRGLPYGYTF.

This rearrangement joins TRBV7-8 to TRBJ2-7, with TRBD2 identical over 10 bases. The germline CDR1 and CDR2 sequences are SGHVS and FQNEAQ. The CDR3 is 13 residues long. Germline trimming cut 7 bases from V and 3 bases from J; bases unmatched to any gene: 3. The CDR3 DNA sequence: TGTGCCAGCACTAGCGGGAGAAGCTACGAGCAGTACTTC. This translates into CASTSGRSYEQYF.

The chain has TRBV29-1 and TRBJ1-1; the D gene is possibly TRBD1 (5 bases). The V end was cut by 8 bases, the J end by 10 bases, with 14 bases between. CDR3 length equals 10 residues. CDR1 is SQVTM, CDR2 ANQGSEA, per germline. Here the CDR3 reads CSQGLRGAFF. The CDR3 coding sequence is TGCAGCCAAGGACTAAGGGGAGCTTTCTTT.

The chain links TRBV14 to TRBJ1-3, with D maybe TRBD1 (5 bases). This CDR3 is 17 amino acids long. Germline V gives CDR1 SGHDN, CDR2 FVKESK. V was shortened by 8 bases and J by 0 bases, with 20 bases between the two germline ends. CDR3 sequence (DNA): TGTGCCAGCTCACCACGACAGACATCAAGCTCTGGAAACACCATATATTTT. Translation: CASSPRQTSSSGNTIYF.

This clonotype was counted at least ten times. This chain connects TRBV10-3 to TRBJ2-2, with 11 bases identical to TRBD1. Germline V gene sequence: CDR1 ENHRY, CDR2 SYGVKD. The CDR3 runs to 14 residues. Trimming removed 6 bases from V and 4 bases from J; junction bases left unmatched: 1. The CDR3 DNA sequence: TGTGCCATCAGGGGGACAGGGGGCACCGGGGAGCTGTTTTTT. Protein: CAIRGTGGTGELFF.

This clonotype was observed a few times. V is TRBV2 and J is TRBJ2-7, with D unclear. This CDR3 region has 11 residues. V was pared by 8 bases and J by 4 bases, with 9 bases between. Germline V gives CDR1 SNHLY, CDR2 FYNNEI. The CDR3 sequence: CASGNLYEQYF. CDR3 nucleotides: TGTGCCAGCGGCAACCTTTACGAGCAGTACTTC.

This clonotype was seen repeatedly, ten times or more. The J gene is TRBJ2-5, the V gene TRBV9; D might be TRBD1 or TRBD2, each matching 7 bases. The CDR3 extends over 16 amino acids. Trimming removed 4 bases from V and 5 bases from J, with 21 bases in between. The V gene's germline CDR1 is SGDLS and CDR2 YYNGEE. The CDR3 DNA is TGTGCCAGCAGCCGAGCAGGGGGAGGGCCCGGCGAGACCCAGTACTTC. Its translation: CASSRAGGGPGETQYF.

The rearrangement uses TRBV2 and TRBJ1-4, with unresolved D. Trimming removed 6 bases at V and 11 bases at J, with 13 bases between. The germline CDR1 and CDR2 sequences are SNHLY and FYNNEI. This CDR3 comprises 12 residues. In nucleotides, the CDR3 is TGTGCCAGCAGGCGGGGTGAGGCCAAACTGTTTTTT. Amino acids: CASRRGEAKLFF.